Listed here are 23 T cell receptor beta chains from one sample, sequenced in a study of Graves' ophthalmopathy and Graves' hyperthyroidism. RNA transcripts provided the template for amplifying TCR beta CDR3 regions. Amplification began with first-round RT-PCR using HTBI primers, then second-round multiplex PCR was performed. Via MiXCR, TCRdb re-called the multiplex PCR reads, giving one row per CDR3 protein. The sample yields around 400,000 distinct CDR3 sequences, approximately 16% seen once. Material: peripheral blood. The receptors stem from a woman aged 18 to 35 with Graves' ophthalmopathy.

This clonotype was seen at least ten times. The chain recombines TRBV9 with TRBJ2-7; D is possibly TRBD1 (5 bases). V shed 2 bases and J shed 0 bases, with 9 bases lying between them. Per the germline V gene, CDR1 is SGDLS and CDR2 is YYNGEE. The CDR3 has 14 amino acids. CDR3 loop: CASSVSTASYEQYF. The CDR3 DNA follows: TGTGCCAGCAGCGTCTCGACAGCCTCCTACGAGCAGTACTTC.

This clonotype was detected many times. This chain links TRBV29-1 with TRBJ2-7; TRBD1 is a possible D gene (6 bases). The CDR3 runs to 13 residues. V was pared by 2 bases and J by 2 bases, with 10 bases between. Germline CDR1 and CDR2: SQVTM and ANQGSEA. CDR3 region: CSVEQGSTYEQYF. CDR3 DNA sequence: TGCAGCGTTGAACAGGGGTCCACCTACGAGCAGTACTTC.

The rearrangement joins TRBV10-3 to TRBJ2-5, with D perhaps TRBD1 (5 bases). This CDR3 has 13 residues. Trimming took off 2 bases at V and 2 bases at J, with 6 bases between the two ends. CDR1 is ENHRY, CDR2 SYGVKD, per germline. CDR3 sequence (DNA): TGTGCCATCAGTGAGGGACAACAAGAGACCCAGTACTTC. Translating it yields CAISEGQQETQYF.

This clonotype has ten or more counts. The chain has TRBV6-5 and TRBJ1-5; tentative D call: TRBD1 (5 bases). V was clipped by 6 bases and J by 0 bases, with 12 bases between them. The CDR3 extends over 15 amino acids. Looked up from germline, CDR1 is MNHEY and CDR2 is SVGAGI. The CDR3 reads CASRRDVYSNQPQHF. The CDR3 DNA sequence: TGTGCCAGCAGGAGGGACGTCTATAGCAATCAGCCCCAGCATTTT.

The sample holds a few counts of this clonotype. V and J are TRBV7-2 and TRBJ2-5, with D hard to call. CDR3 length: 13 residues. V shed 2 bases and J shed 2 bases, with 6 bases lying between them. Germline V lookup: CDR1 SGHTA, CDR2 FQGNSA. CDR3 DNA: TGTGCCAGCAGCTTATATCAGCAAGAGACCCAGTACTTC. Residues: CASSLYQQETQYF.

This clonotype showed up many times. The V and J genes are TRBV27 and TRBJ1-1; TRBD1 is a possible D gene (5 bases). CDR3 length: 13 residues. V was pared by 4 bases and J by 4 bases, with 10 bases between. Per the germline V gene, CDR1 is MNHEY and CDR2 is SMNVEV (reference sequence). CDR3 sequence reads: CASSSQGRTEAFF. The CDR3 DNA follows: TGTGCCAGCAGTTCTCAGGGTCGCACTGAAGCTTTCTTT.

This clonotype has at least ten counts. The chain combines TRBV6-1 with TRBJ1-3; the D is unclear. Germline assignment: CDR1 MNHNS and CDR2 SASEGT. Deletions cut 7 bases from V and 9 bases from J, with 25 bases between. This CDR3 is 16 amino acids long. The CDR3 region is CASTLIPEASRSTIYF. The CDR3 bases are TGTGCCAGCACACTTATTCCCGAGGCCTCCCGGAGCACCATATATTTT.

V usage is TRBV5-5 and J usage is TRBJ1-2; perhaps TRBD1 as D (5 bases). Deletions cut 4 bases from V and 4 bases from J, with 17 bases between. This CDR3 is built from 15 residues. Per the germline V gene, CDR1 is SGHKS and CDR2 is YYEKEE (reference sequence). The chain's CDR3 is CASSAGQGAGYGYTF. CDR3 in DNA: TGTGCCAGCAGCGCCGGACAAGGGGCAGGCTATGGCTACACCTTC. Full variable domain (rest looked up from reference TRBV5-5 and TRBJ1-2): DAGVTQSPTHLIKTRGQQVTLRCSPISGHKSVSWYQQVLGQGPQFIFQYYEKEERGRGNFPDRFSARQFPNYSSELNVNALLLGDSALYLCASSAGQGAGYGYTFGSGTRLTVV.

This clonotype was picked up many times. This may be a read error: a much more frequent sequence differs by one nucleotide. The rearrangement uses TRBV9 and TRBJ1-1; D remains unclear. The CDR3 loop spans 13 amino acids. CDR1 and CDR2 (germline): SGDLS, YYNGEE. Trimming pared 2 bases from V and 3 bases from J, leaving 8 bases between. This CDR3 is CASSVLGDTEAFF. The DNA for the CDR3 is TGTGCCAGCAGCGTCCTCGGGGACACTGAAGCTTTCTTT. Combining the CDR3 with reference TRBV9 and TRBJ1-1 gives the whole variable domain DSGVTQTPKHLITATGQRVTLRCSPRSGDLSVYWYQQSLDQGLQFLIQYYNGEERAKGNILERFSAQQFPDLHSELNLSSLELGDSALYFCASSVLGDTEAFFGQGTRLTVV.

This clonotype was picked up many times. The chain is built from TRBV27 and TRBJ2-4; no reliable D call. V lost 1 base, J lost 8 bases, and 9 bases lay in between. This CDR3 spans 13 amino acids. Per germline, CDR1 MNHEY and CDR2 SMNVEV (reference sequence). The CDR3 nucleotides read TGTGCCAGCAGTTTATTGTTTAGGGACATTCAGTACTTC. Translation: CASSLLFRDIQYF.

CDR3 nucleotides: TGCAGTGCTAGAGATGGTCAAGCGGGAGGGCCAAGGCGCTACGAGCAGTACTTC. Its translation is CSARDGQAGGPRRYEQYF. V usage is TRBV20-1 and J usage is TRBJ2-7; 10 bases agree with TRBD2. Trimming took 0 bases from V and 3 from J; bases not matched to a gene: 14. CDR1 and CDR2 (germline): DFQATT, SNEGSKA (reference sequence). This CDR3 is 18 amino acids long.

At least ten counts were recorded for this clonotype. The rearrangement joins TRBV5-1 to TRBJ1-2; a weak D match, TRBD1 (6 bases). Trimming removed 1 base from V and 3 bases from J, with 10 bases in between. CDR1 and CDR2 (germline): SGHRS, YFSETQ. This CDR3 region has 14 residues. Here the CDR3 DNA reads TGCGCCAGCAGCTTGCTTCAGGGGCACTATGGCTACACCTTC. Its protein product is CASSLLQGHYGYTF.

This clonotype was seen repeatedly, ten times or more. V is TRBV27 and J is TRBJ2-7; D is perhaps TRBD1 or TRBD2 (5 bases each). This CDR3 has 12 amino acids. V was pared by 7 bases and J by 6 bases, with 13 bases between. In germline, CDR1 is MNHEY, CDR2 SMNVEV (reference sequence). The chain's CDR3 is CASTEGGGEQYF. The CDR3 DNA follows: TGTGCCAGCACCGAGGGTGGGGGCGAGCAGTACTTC.

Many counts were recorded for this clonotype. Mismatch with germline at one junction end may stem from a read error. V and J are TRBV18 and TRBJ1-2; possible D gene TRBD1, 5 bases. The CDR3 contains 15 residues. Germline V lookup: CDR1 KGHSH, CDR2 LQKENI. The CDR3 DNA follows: TGTGCCAGCTCACCACCGGCGGCAGGGAACTTTGGCTACACCTTC. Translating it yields CASSPPAAGNFGYTF.

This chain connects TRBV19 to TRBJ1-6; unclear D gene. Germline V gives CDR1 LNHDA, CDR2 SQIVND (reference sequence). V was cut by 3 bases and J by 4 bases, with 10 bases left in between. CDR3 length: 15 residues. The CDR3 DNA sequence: TGTGCCAGTAGTATCCGGGCTAGTTATAATTCACCCCTCCACTTT. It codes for CASSIRASYNSPLHF.

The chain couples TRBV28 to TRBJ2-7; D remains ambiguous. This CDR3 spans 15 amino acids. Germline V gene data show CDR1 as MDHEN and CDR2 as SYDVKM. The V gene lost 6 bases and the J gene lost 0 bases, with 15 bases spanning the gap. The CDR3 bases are TGTGCCAGCAGAGAACTGGCGGTCAGCTCCTACGAGCAGTACTTC. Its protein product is CASRELAVSSYEQYF.

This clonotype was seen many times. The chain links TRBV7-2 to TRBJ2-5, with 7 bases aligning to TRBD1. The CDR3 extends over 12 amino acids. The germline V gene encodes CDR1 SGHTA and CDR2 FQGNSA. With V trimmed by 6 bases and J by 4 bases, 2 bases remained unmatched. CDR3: CASSYRGETQYF. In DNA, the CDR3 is TGTGCCAGCAGTTACAGGGGAGAGACCCAGTACTTC. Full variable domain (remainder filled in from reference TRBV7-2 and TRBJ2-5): GAGVSQSPSNKVTEKGKDVELRCDPISGHTALYWYRQSLGQGLEFLIYFQGNSAPDKSGLPSDRFSAERTGGSVSTLTIQRTQQEDSAVYLCASSYRGETQYFGPGTRLLVL.

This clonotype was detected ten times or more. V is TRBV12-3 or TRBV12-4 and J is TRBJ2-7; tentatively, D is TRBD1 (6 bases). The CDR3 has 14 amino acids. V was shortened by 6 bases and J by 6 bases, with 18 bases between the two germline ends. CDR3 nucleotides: TGTGCCAGCAGCCCCCAGGGGCGCTTCCCCGAGCAGTACTTC. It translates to CASSPQGRFPEQYF.

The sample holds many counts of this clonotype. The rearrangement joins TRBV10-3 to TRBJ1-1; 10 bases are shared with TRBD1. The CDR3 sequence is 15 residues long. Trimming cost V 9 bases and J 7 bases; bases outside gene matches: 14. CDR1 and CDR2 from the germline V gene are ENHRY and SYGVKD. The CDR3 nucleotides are TGTGCCATAAGATCCGGGACAGGGGAGGATCTTGAAGCTTTCTTT. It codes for CAIRSGTGEDLEAFF.

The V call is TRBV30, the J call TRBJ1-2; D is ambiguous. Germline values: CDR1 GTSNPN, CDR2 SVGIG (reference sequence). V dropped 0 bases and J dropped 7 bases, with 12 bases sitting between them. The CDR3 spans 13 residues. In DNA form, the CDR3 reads TGTGCCTGGAGTGTACCCCCATCGCCTGGCTACACCTTC. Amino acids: CAWSVPPSPGYTF.

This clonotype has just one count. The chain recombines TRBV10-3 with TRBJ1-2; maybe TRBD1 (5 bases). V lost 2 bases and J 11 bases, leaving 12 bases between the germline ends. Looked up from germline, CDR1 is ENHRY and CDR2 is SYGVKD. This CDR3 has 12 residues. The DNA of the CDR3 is TGTGCCATCAGTGAGGAACAGGCGGCGTACACCTTC. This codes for CAISEEQAAYTF.

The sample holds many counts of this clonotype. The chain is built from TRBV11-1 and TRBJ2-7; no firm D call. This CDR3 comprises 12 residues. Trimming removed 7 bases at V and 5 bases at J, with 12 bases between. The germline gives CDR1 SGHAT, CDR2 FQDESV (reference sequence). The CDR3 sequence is CASTSGSNEQYF. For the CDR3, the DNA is TGTGCCAGCACGTCCGGGTCGAACGAGCAGTACTTC.

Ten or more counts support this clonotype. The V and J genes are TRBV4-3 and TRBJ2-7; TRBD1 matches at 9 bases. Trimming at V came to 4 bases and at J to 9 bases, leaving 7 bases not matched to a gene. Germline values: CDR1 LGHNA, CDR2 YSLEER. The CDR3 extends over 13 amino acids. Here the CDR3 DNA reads TGCGCCAGCAGCCCAGACAGGGGGTGGGGGCAGTACTTC. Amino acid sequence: CASSPDRGWGQYF.